The T cell receptor beta chain under discussion was sequenced for a study of identical twins. Study observations and caveats: Reduced insertions were recorded for abundant cord blood beta clonotypes, with no such pattern in memory repertoires. The study reached conclusions through statistical analysis that was cross-sectional, not following the same donors.

Unique molecular identifiers were present on cDNA, and template switching added a universal primer site. TCRdb reanalysed the 5' RACE reads using MiXCR and keeps one entry per CDR3 protein. Counted here are around 370,000 distinct CDR3 sequences, around 9% occurring once; the ten biggest clones make up 8% to 10%. This CDR3 contains 15 residues. V lost 3 bases to trimming and J lost 0 bases; unmatched junction nucleotides: 2. The germline V gene has CDR1 KGHDR and CDR2 SFDVKD. About this clonotype: The antigen is unknown.

The chain uses TRBV24-1 and TRBJ2-3; 7 nucleotides line up with TRBD2. Source material: naive T cells sorted from blood. This TCR was sampled from a woman aged 45-59 years in good health. Here the CDR3 DNA reads TGTGCCACCAGTGATACTAGCGTTAGCACAGATACGCAGTATTTT. Translated, it gives CATSDTSVSTDTQYF.